The 14 T cell receptor beta chains below were found in one sample sequenced in a study of blood T cell repertoires in COVID-19. The method was immunoSEQ multiplex PCR; TCRdb's version includes in-frame clones alone and lacks a portion of them. The top ten clones hold 5.3% of a sample with over 60,000 clones, 90% of them seen once. Sequences were obtained from peripheral blood. The receptors derive from a man aged 45-60 years with acute or convalescent COVID-19.

The chain links TRBV5-1 to TRBJ1-4; the D is unclear. Trimming stripped 1 base from V and 4 bases from J, with 11 bases between. CDR3 length: 15 amino acids. In germline, CDR1 is SGHRS, CDR2 YFSETQ. The CDR3 DNA reads as TGCGCCAGCAGCTTGTGGACGGGAATTAATGAAAAACTGTTTTTT. Its translation: CASSLWTGINEKLFF.

The rearrangement joins TRBV29-1 to TRBJ1-1; the D gene is possibly TRBD1 (6 bases). The germline CDR1 and CDR2 sequences are SQVTM and ANQGSEA. The CDR3 has 15 amino acids. Between the trimmed V and J ends, which lost 7 bases and 1 base, there was a span of 19 bases. Written as DNA, the CDR3 is TGCAGCGCATGGGAGAGAGGGGGTTCGAACACTGAAGCTTTCTTT. This encodes CSAWERGGSNTEAFF.

This chain joins TRBV11-2 and TRBJ1-5, with D maybe TRBD1 (5 bases). V lost 1 base and J lost 9, with 13 bases in between. The CDR3 totals 14 residues. Germline CDR1 SGHAT, CDR2 FQNNGV. The DNA for the CDR3 is TGTGCCAGCAGCTTAGGGCAGGGTTGGGTGCCCCAGCATTTT. Residues: CASSLGQGWVPQHF.

This chain connects TRBV29-1 to TRBJ2-7, with TRBD1 matching over 8 bases. With 7 bases clipped from V and 6 bases from J, the junction kept 14 bases outside the gene matches. The CDR3 has 14 residues. Germline V gene sequence: CDR1 SQVTM, CDR2 ANQGSEA. The CDR3 DNA is TGCAGCGGTGGACCCGGGACAGGTGGTCTCGAGCAGTACTTC. Its translation is CSGGPGTGGLEQYF.

The gene calls are TRBV5-1 and TRBJ2-5; 9 bases agree with TRBD1. Germline lookup yields CDR1 SGHRS and CDR2 YFSETQ. This CDR3 is 15 amino acids long. Trimming cost V 4 bases and J 2 bases; bases outside gene matches: 6. The DNA for the CDR3 is TGCGCCAGCAGCGAAAGACAGGGGGTGCAAGAGACCCAGTACTTC. Translating it yields CASSERQGVQETQYF.

The V gene is TRBV18, the J gene TRBJ2-7; 9 bases are a match to TRBD1. CDR1 is KGHSH, CDR2 LQKENI, per germline. V shed 4 bases and J 5 bases; nucleotides not matched to a gene: 9. The CDR3 sequence is 15 residues long. The DNA of the CDR3 is TGTGCCAGCTCACGGGACAGGGATATGGTCAACGAGCAGTACTTC. Encoded protein: CASSRDRDMVNEQYF.

The chain employs TRBV18 and TRBJ2-7; TRBD1 matches 7 bases. The CDR3 loop spans 16 amino acids. Trimming at V came to 3 bases and at J to 0 bases, leaving 8 bases not matched to a gene. CDR1 and CDR2 (germline): KGHSH, LQKENI. CDR3 loop: CASSPSGQASSYEQYF. For the CDR3, the DNA is TGTGCCAGCTCACCCTCTGGACAGGCTAGCTCCTACGAGCAGTACTTC.

This clone was seen a handful of times. The V gene is TRBV19, the J gene TRBJ1-1; D remains ambiguous. Germline assignment: CDR1 LNHDA and CDR2 SQIVND (reference sequence). V lost 7 bases, J lost 8 bases, and 14 bases lay in between. There are 12 residues in the CDR3. CDR3 sequence reads: CASKWRVGEAFF. The CDR3, as DNA: TGTGCCAGTAAGTGGAGAGTCGGAGAAGCTTTCTTT.

The rearrangement uses TRBV3-1 (or the pseudogene TRBV3-2) and TRBJ2-1; 10 bases match TRBD2. The CDR3 spans 17 residues. V was pared by 3 bases and J by 3 bases, with 8 bases of the junction left unmatched. Germline CDR1 reads LGHDT; CDR2 reads YNNKEL (reference sequence). The CDR3 region has the DNA TGTGCCAGCAGCCACGGACCCACTAGCGGGAACTACAATGAGCAGTTCTTC. Encoded protein: CASSHGPTSGNYNEQFF.

The chain couples TRBV19 to TRBJ2-2, with 7 positions matching TRBD2. The germline V gene encodes CDR1 LNHDA and CDR2 SQIVND (reference sequence). The CDR3 is made up of 13 amino acids. With V trimmed by 6 bases and J by 5 bases, 3 bases remained unmatched. The CDR3 bases are TGTGCCAGTAGGGGGAGGGGAACCGGGGAGCTGTTTTTT. This gives the protein CASRGRGTGELFF.

DNA of the CDR3: TGTGCCAGTAAATTGCGGCCGAACAATCAGCCCCAGCATTTT. Its translation is CASKLRPNNQPQHF. The chain combines TRBV19 with TRBJ1-5; D is unclear. Germline values: CDR1 LNHDA, CDR2 SQIVND (reference sequence). V lost 7 bases and J lost 3, with 13 bases in between. The CDR3 has 14 amino acids.

The genes are TRBV6-1 and TRBJ2-3; tentatively, D is TRBD2 (6 bases). CDR1 is MNHNS, CDR2 SASEGT, per germline. The CDR3 is 16 residues long. Trimming removed 2 bases from V and 4 bases from J, with 16 bases in between. CDR3 residues: CASSEWAPPSADTQYF. The CDR3 nucleotides are TGTGCCAGCAGTGAATGGGCACCTCCTAGCGCAGATACGCAGTATTTT.

The chain has TRBV5-1 and TRBJ2-7; 10 bases agree with TRBD1. The V gene's germline CDR1 is SGHRS and CDR2 YFSETQ. The V segment lost 5 bases and the J segment 6 bases; nucleotides outside the gene matches: 14. This CDR3 contains 16 residues. CDR3 region: CASSKLTGGMEREQYF. CDR3 DNA: TGCGCCAGCAGTAAATTGACAGGGGGCATGGAACGCGAGCAGTACTTC.

This clone has more than one count but fewer than ten. The chain combines TRBV5-4 with TRBJ2-1; 8 bases fit TRBD2. V shed 4 bases, J shed 3 bases, and the junction held 3 bases outside the gene matches. This CDR3 comprises 14 residues. Per the germline V gene, CDR1 is SGHNT and CDR2 is YYREEE (reference sequence). The CDR3 protein is CASSPGLVYNEQFF. For the CDR3, the DNA is TGTGCCAGCAGCCCGGGACTAGTCTACAATGAGCAGTTCTTC.